Shown below are 13 T cell receptor beta chains from a single sample sequenced in a study of Graves' ophthalmopathy and Graves' hyperthyroidism. As the template, RNA transcripts were used to amplify TCR beta CDR3 regions. An opening RT-PCR round employed HTBI primers and preceded a second-round multiplex PCR. TCRdb used MiXCR to reprocess the multiplex PCR reads, holding one entry per CDR3 protein. This sample has approximately 500,000 distinct CDR3 sequences; over 13% occur once, and the top ten carry 9.5% to 10%. Material for sequencing was blood. The receptors come from a woman aged 25 to 39 with Graves' ophthalmopathy.

This clonotype has a handful of counts. This chain connects TRBV10-3 to TRBJ1-5; perhaps TRBD1 as D (5 bases). The CDR3 sequence is 15 residues long. V lost 5 bases to trimming and J lost 4 bases, with 15 bases between them. CDR1 ENHRY and CDR2 SYGVKD come from the germline V gene. The CDR3 DNA sequence: TGTGCCATCAGTCGTGGTGGGGACGGGAATCAGCCCCAGCATTTT. Translated: CAISRGGDGNQPQHF.

This clonotype occurred many times. This chain connects TRBV6-5 to TRBJ2-7, with D possibly matching TRBD1 (5 bases). Germline V gives CDR1 MNHEY, CDR2 SVGAGI. The CDR3 consists of 15 residues. Between the trimmed V and J ends, which lost 2 bases and 0 bases, there was a span of 11 bases. In DNA, the CDR3 is TGTGCCAGCAGTTACACCCCCGACAGCTCCTACGAGCAGTACTTC. Protein sequence: CASSYTPDSSYEQYF.

This clonotype has at least ten counts. This rearrangement joins TRBV12-3 or TRBV12-4 to TRBJ2-7; D might be TRBD1 or TRBD2, each matching 5 bases. Trimming left V 7 bases short and J 0 bases short, with 13 bases between. CDR3 size: 14 residues. CDR3 in DNA: TGTGCCAGCACCCCACCAGGGAGCTCCTACGAGCAGTACTTC. Amino acids: CASTPPGSSYEQYF.

This clonotype was picked up a small number of times. V gene TRBV19 combines with J gene TRBJ1-5; unclear D gene. The CDR3 spans 14 residues. Germline V lookup: CDR1 LNHDA, CDR2 SQIVND (reference sequence). The V end lost 5 bases, the J end lost 4 bases, and 12 bases lay between the germline ends. In DNA, the CDR3 is TGTGCCAGTAGTGAGCAGACACTAAATCAGCCCCAGCATTTT. The encoded protein is CASSEQTLNQPQHF.

This clonotype occurred a few times. This sequence joins TRBV6-5 and TRBJ2-2, with unresolved D. The CDR3 totals 13 residues. Trimming cost V 4 bases and J 4 bases, with 7 bases left between them. The germline V gene has CDR1 MNHEY and CDR2 SVGAGI. The CDR3 nucleotides are TGTGCCAGCAGTTTTTCTATCACCGGGGAGCTGTTTTTT. This translates into CASSFSITGELFF.

This clonotype was counted ten times or more. The chain has TRBV12-3 or TRBV12-4 and TRBJ2-5, with D hard to call. Trimming removed 3 bases from V and 4 bases from J, with 6 bases in between. The CDR3 extends over 12 amino acids. For the CDR3, the DNA is TGTGCCAGCAGTTTTGTTGGAGAGACCCAGTACTTC. The encoded protein is CASSFVGETQYF.

The CDR3 DNA reads TGTGCCAGCTCACCAAGGGGGGCAGAGTCTGGAAACACCATATATTTT. Its protein product is CASSPRGAESGNTIYF. V usage is TRBV18 and J usage is TRBJ1-3; TRBD1 is a possible D gene (6 bases). The CDR3 has 16 residues. V was pared by 2 bases and J by 1 base, with 12 bases between. CDR1 is KGHSH, CDR2 LQKENI, per germline.

This clonotype was seen many times. V usage is TRBV6-1 and J usage is TRBJ2-7, with unresolved D. This CDR3 contains 12 residues. The ends were cut back, 3 bases at V and 2 bases at J, with 5 bases in the middle. Germline CDR1 is MNHNS and CDR2 is SASEGT. The CDR3 nucleotides read TGTGCCAGCAGTGAGCGAACCTACGAGCAGTACTTC. It yields the protein CASSERTYEQYF.

This clonotype was detected ten times or more. The J gene is TRBJ1-6, the V gene TRBV11-2; the D is unclear. Germline CDR1 reads SGHAT; CDR2 reads FQNNGV. Trimming took off 5 bases at V and 9 bases at J, with 14 bases between the two ends. This CDR3 comprises 14 residues. The CDR3 DNA reads as TGTGCCAGCAGCATCGACGGTCGCCCTTCACCCCTCCACTTT. Translated: CASSIDGRPSPLHF.

This clonotype was picked up many times. This rearrangement joins TRBV7-9 to TRBJ1-5; the D is unclear. The CDR3 covers 13 residues. Per the germline V gene, CDR1 is SEHNR and CDR2 is FQNEAQ (reference sequence). Deletions cut 1 base from V and 7 bases from J, with 8 bases between. The CDR3 sequence is CASSLDAVQPQHF. CDR3 nucleotides: TGTGCCAGCAGCTTAGATGCGGTGCAGCCCCAGCATTTT.

This clonotype showed up many times. The chain has TRBV12-3 or TRBV12-4 and TRBJ2-5; 8 bases map to TRBD1. The CDR3 is 15 amino acids. Trimming took 6 bases from V and 3 from J; bases not matched to a gene: 9. The CDR3 loop reads CASSRTGNREETQYF. The CDR3 bases are TGTGCCAGCAGCCGGACAGGGAACCGAGAAGAGACCCAGTACTTC.

This clonotype has just a few counts. This sequence joins TRBV28 and TRBJ1-5, with D uncertain. V lost 2 bases and J 7 bases, leaving 12 bases between the germline ends. This CDR3 has 14 amino acids. From germline, CDR1 is MDHEN and CDR2 SYDVKM. The CDR3 region is CASSLMSGLQPQHF. The CDR3 DNA follows: TGTGCCAGCAGTTTAATGTCAGGTCTGCAGCCCCAGCATTTT.

This clonotype was recorded at least ten times. The chain is built from TRBV30 and TRBJ2-5; a possible D gene is TRBD1 (6 bases). V dropped 5 bases and J dropped 1 base, with 20 bases sitting between them. Germline CDR1 is GTSNPN and CDR2 is SVGIG (reference sequence). The CDR3 has 16 amino acids. In nucleotides, the CDR3 is TGTGCCTGGTCCAGGGGAATTACTCTTTCCCAAGAGACCCAGTACTTC. Its protein is CAWSRGITLSQETQYF.